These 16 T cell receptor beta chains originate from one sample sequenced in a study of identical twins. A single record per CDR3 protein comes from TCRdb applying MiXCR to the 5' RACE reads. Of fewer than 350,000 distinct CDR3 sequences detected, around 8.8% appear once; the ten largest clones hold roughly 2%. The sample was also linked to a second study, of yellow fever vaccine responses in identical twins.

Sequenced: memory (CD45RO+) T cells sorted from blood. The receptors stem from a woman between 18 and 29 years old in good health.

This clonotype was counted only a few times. The CDR3 DNA reads as TGTGCCAGCAGCTTTAGCAGCGGGAGGGTCAATGAGCAGTTCTTC. This codes for CASSFSSGRVNEQFF. The V gene is TRBV11-2, the J gene TRBJ2-1, with 10 bases matching TRBD2. The CDR3 totals 15 residues. Germline V lookup: CDR1 SGHAT, CDR2 FQNNGV. Trimming cost V 3 bases and J 6 bases; bases outside gene matches: 5.

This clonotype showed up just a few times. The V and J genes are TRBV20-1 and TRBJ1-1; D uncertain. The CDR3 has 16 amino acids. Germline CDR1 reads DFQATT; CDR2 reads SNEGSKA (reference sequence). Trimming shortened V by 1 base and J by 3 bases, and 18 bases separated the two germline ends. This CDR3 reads CSARVLGGFGDTEAFF. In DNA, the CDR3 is TGCAGTGCTAGAGTCCTTGGAGGGTTTGGGGACACTGAAGCTTTCTTT.

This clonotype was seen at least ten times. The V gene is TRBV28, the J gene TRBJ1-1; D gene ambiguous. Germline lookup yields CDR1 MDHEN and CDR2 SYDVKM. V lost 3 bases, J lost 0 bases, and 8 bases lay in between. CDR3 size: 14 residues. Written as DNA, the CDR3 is TGTGCCAGCAGTTTCAACAGCTTGAACACTGAAGCTTTCTTT. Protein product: CASSFNSLNTEAFF. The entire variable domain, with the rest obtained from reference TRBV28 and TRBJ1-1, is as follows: DVKVTQSSRYLVKRTGEKVFLECVQDMDHENMFWYRQDPGLGLRLIYFSYDVKMKEKGDIPEGYSVSREKKERFSLILESASTNQTSMYLCASSFNSLNTEAFFGQGTRLTVV.

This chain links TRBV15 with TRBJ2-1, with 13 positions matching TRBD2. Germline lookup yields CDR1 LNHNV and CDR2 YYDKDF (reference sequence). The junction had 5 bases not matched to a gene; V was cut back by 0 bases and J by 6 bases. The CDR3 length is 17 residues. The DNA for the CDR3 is TGTGCCACCAGCAGAGATTTAAGGACTAGCGGGGGCAATGAGCAGTTCTTC. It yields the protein CATSRDLRTSGGNEQFF. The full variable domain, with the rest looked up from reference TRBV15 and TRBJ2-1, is DAMVIQNPRYQVTQFGKPVTLSCSQTLNHNVMYWYQQKSSQAPKLLFHYYDKDFNNEADTPDNFQSRRPNTSFCFLDIRSPGLGDTAMYLCATSRDLRTSGGNEQFFGPGTRLTVL.

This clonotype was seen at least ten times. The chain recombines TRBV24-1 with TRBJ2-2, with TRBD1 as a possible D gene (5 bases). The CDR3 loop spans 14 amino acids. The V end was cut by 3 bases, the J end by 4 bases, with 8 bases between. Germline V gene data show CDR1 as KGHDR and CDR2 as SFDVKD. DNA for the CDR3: TGTGCCACCAGTGATCCAGGGCGCACCGGGGAGCTGTTTTTT. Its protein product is CATSDPGRTGELFF.

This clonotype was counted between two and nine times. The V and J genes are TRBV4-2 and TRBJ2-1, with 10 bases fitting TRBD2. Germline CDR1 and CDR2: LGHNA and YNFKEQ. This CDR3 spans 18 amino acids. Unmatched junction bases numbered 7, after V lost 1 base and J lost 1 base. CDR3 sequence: CASSQGRLAGVSYNEQFF. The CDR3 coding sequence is TGTGCCAGCAGCCAAGGAAGGCTAGCGGGGGTATCCTACAATGAGCAGTTCTTC.

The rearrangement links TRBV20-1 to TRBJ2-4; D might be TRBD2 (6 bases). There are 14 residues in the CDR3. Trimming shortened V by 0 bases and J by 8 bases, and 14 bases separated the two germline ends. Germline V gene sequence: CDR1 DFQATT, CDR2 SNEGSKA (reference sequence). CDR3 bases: TGCAGTGCTAGAGATCGGGGGACTTTGTACATTCAGTACTTC. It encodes CSARDRGTLYIQYF.

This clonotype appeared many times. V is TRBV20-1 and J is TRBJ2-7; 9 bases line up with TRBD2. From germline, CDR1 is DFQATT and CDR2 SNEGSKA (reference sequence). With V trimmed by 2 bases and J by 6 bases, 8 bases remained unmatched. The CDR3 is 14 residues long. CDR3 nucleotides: TGCAGTGCTAGACTAGCGGGGTCCCTCGGCGAGCAGTACTTC. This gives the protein CSARLAGSLGEQYF.

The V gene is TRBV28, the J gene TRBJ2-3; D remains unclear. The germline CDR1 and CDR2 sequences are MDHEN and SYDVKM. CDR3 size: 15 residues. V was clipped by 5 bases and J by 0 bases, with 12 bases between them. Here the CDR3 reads CASSGLGRSTDTQYF. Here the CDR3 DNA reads TGTGCCAGCAGTGGCCTCGGAAGAAGCACAGATACGCAGTATTTT.

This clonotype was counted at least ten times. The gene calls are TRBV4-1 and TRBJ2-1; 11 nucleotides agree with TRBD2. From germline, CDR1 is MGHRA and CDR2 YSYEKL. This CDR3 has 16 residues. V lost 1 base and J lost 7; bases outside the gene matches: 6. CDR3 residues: CASSQAGTSGWNEQFF. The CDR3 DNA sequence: TGCGCCAGCAGCCAAGCAGGGACTAGCGGTTGGAATGAGCAGTTCTTC.

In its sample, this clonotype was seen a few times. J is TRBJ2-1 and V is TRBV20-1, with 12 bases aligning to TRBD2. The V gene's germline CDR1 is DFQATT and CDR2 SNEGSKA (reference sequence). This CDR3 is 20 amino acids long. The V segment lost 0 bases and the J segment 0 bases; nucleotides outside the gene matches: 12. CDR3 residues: CSARDAKLAGGRSSYNEQFF. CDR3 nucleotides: TGCAGTGCTAGAGATGCAAAACTAGCGGGAGGCCGAAGCTCCTACAATGAGCAGTTCTTC.

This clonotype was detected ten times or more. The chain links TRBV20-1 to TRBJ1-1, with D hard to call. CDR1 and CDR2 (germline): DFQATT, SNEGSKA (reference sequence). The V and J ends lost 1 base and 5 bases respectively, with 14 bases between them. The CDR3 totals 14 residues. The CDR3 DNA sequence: TGCAGTGCTAGAGTAGGGCCGCCAGGAACTGAAGCTTTCTTT. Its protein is CSARVGPPGTEAFF.

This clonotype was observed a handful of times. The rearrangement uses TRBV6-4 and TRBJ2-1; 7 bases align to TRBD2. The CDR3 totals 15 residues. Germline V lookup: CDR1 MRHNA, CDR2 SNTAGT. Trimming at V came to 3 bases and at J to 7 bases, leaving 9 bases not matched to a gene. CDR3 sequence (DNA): TGTGCCAGCAGTGAGTCAAGCGGGAAGGGGAATGAGCAGTTCTTC. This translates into CASSESSGKGNEQFF.

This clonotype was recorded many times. For the CDR3, the DNA is TGTGCCAGCAGTCCAACTAGCGGAAGCGCGTCCTACAATGAGCAGTTCTTC. Its translation is CASSPTSGSASYNEQFF. V usage is TRBV27 and J usage is TRBJ2-1; 8 bases fit TRBD2. Trimming removed 5 bases from V and 1 base from J; junction bases left unmatched: 10. This CDR3 contains 17 residues. CDR1 and CDR2 from the germline V gene are MNHEY and SMNVEV (reference sequence).

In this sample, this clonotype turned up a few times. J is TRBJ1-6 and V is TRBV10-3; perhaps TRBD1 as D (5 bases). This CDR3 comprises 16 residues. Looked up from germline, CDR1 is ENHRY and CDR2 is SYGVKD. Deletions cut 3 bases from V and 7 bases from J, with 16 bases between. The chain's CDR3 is CAISDIPGKGNSPLHF. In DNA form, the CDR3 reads TGTGCCATCAGTGATATTCCAGGGAAAGGAAATTCACCCCTCCACTTT.

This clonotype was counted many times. The CDR3 DNA follows: TGTGCCAGCAGCTTGGGTAACGGACTAGCGGGGGGCAATGAGCAGTTCTTC. Encoded protein: CASSLGNGLAGGNEQFF. The rearrangement links TRBV7-9 to TRBJ2-1; 14 nucleotides agree with TRBD2. CDR1 and CDR2 (germline): SEHNR, FQNEAQ (reference sequence). V gave up 3 bases and J gave up 6 bases; unmatched junction bases: 7. The CDR3 runs to 17 residues.